The source of this TCR beta chain is a study of blood T cell repertoires in COVID-19. Study-level background: Whether acute or convalescent, the COVID-19 samples came from the United States, Italy and Spain.

The CDR3 contains 14 residues. Germline values: CDR1 SGHDT, CDR2 YYEEEE. Trimming stripped 4 bases from V and 0 bases from J, with 10 bases between. This clone came up once. Authors' methods: Amplification from reference gene primers served as the basis for estimated nucleated cell counts. Data came from immunoSEQ multiplex PCR; TCRdb stores just in-frame clones and leaves some out. The V and J calls and clone size are taken from that table; D and trimming were inferred from the DNA. This sample has under 45,000 clones, with approximately 86% found just once. Sequences were obtained from peripheral blood. The chain couples TRBV5-6 to TRBJ1-1; D is perhaps TRBD1 (5 bases). This receptor was identified in a man in his forties or fifties with active COVID-19. In nucleotides, the CDR3 is TGTGCCAGCAGCCTGGACACCGTGAACACTGAAGCTTTCTTT. Protein product: CASSLDTVNTEAFF.